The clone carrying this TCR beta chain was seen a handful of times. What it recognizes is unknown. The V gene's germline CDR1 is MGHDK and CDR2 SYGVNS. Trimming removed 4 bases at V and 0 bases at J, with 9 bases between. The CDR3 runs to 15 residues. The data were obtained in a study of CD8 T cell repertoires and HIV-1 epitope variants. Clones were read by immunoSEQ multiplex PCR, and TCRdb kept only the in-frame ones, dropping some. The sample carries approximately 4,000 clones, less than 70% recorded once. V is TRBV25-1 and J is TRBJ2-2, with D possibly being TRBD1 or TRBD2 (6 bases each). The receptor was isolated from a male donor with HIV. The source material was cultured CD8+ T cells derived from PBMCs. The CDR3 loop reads CASSGGASNTGELFF. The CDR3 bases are TGTGCCAGCAGTGGGGGGGCGTCGAACACCGGGGAGCTGTTTTTT.